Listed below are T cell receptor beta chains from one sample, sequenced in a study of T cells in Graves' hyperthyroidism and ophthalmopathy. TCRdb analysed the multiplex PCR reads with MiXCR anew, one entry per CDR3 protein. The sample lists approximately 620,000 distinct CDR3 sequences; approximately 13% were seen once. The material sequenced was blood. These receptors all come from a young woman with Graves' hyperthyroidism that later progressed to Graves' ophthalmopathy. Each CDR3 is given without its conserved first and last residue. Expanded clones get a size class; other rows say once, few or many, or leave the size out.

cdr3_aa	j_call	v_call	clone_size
ASSWGQDHTGELF	TRBJ2-2	TRBV4-3	few
ASNQAGGLYEQY	TRBJ2-7	TRBV5-4	.
AIAASTDTQY	TRBJ2-3	TRBV28	many
ASSLTNEQF	TRBJ2-1	TRBV5-1	many
ATAPGGSNYGYT	TRBJ1-2	TRBV24-1	.
ASSSDRGASYEQY	TRBJ2-7	TRBV11-1	many
SVEDRLAVSTDTQY	TRBJ2-3	TRBV29-1	many
ASSGTSGSREQF	TRBJ2-1	TRBV11-1	.
ASSRLAGKGGDTQY	TRBJ2-3	TRBV19	few
ASSQAYPETQY	TRBJ2-5	TRBV12-3/TRBV12-4	.
ASSPRTGNSPLH	TRBJ1-6	TRBV14	many
ASGLVVSGQGAYEQY	TRBJ2-7	TRBV12-5	.
ASPQDTEAF	TRBJ1-1	TRBV27	.
ASSLGRVQETQY	TRBJ2-5	TRBV7-2	many
ASSARGQFNTEAF	TRBJ1-1	TRBV5-1	.
ASSLDGGNEQF	TRBJ2-1	TRBV5-1	many
AISEPIPFGGTDTQY	TRBJ2-3	TRBV10-3	many
ASSSDGYTEAF	TRBJ1-1	TRBV7-2	many
ASSQGTGWNQPQH	TRBJ1-5	TRBV5-1	.
ASSPGIYEQY	TRBJ2-7	TRBV27	.
ASSLPPRSDEQY	TRBJ2-7	TRBV28	.
ASRPKQVLSGNTIY	TRBJ1-3	TRBV12-3/TRBV12-4	many
ASSEGDDSGNTIY	TRBJ1-3	TRBV11-2	.
AWSDPRLEQY	TRBJ2-7	TRBV11-2	.
ATSDADRDAYT	TRBJ1-2	TRBV24-1	.
ASKETPLVNSPLH	TRBJ1-6	TRBV27	many
ASRTWASGIGNTIY	TRBJ1-3	TRBV6-1	.
AISESSGSYNEQF	TRBJ2-1	TRBV10-3	many
SASRLRASGRDYNEQF	TRBJ2-1	TRBV20-1	many
AISAPQPSGRYPYNEQF	TRBJ2-1	TRBV10-3	.
AWSSAVPYEQY	TRBJ2-7	TRBV30	many
ASSNDRARTGELF	TRBJ2-2	TRBV28	many
ASSFVQYGTEAF	TRBJ1-1	TRBV28	few
AWSPGTGNYEQY	TRBJ2-7	TRBV30	many
ASSSLRQGYQPQH	TRBJ1-5	TRBV28	many
ASSSTGGLAGGTQY	TRBJ2-3	TRBV11-3	.
ASSSGQTKNIQY	TRBJ2-4	TRBV7-2	many
ARFEARSGVSHTIY	TRBJ1-3	TRBV6-1	.
SANYEGTYGYT	TRBJ1-2	TRBV20-1	many
ASSPQAGWDEQF	TRBJ2-1	TRBV14	many